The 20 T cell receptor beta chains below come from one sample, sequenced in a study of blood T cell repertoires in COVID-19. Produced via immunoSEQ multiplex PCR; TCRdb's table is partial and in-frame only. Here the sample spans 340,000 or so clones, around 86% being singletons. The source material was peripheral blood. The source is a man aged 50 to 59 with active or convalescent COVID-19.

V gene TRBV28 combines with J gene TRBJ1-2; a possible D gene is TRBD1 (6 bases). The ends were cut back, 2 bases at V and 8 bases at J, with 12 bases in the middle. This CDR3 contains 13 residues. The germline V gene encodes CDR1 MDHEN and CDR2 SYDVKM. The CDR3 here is CASSLAGVQGYTF. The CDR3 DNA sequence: TGTGCCAGCAGTTTAGCAGGGGTACAAGGCTACACCTTC.

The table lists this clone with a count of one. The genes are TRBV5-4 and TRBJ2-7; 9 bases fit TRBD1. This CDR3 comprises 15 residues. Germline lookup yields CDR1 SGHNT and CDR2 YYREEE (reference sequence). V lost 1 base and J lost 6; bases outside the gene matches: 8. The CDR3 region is CASSLPGTGSPEQYF. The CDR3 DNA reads TGTGCCAGCAGCTTGCCCGGGACAGGGTCCCCCGAGCAGTACTTC.

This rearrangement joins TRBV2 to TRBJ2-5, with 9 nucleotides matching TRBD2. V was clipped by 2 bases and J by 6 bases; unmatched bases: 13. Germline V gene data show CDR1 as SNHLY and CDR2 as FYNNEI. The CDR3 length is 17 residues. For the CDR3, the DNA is TGTGCCAGCAGTGAACGAATTCGGATAGCGGGGGAGAAGACCCAGTACTTC. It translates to CASSERIRIAGEKTQYF.

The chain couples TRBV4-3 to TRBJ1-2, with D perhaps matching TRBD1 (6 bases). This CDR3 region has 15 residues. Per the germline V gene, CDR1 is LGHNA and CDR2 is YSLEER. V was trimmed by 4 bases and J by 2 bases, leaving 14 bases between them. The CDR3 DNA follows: TGCGCCAGCAGCCCTATCGTACAGGGAAACTATGGCTACACCTTC. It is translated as CASSPIVQGNYGYTF.

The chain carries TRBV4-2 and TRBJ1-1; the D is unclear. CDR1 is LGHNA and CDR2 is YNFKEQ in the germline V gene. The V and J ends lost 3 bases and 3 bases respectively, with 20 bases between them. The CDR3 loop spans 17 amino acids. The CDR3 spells CASSHPEEAIGDTEAFF. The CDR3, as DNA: TGTGCCAGCAGCCACCCCGAGGAGGCGATTGGGGACACTGAAGCTTTCTTT.

CDR3 sequence: CASSPRTSYGELFF. The CDR3 DNA sequence: TGTGCCAGCAGCCCCAGGACTAGCTACGGGGAGCTGTTTTTT. The chain has TRBV11-3 and TRBJ2-2; 8 bases agree with TRBD2. The V and J ends lost 5 bases and 7 bases, in that order; junction bases with no gene match: 6. The CDR3 length is 14 residues. CDR1 and CDR2 from the germline V gene are SGHNT and YENEEA.

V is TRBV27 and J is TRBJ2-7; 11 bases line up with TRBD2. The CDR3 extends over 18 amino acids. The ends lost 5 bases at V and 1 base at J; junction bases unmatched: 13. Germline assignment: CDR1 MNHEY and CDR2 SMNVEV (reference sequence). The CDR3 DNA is TGTGCCAGCAGTCCACACGGGCTAGCGGGGGGCTCTTCCTACGAGCAGTACTTC. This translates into CASSPHGLAGGSSYEQYF.

CDR3 amino acids: CASRGQGQNTGELFF. CDR3 DNA sequence: TGTGCCAGCAGAGGACAGGGGCAGAACACCGGGGAGCTGTTTTTT. This chain links TRBV28 with TRBJ2-2; 9 bases map to TRBD1. J gave up 1 base and V 6 bases, and 3 bases lay outside the gene matches. CDR3 length equals 15 residues. CDR1 is MDHEN and CDR2 is SYDVKM in the germline V gene.

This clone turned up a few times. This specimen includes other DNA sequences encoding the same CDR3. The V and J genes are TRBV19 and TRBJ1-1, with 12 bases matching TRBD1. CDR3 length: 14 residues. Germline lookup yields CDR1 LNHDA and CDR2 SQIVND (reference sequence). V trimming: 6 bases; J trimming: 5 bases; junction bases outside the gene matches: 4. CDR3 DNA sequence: TGTGCCAGTAGGGGACAGGGGGCTGGAACTGAAGCTTTCTTT. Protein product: CASRGQGAGTEAFF.

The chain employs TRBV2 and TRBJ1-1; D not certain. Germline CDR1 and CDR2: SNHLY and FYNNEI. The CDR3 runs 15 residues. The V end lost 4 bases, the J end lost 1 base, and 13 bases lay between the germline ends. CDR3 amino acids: CASSVILQPNTEAFF. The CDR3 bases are TGTGCCAGCAGTGTGATCTTACAGCCGAACACTGAAGCTTTCTTT.

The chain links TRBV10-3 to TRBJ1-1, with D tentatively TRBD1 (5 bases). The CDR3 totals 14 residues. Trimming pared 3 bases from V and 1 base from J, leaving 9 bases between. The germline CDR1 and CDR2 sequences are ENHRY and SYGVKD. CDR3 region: CAISDRTKNTEAFF. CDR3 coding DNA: TGTGCCATCAGTGATAGGACAAAGAACACTGAAGCTTTCTTT.

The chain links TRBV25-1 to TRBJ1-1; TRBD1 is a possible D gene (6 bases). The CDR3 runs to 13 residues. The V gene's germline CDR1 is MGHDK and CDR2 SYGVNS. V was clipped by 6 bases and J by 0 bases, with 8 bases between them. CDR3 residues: CASSRQVNTEAFF. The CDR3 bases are TGTGCCAGCAGCCGACAGGTGAACACTGAAGCTTTCTTT.

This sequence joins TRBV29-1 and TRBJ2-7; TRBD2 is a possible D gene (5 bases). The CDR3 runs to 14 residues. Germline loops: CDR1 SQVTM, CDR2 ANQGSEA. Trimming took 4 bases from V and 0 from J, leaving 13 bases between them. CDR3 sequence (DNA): TGCAGCGTTGGATCTAGCCGGAGCTCCTACGAGCAGTACTTC. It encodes CSVGSSRSSYEQYF.

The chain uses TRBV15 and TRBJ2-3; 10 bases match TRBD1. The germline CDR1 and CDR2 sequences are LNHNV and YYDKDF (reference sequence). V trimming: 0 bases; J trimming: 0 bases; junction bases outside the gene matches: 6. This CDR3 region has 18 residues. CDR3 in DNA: TGTGCCACCAGCAGAGACATGGGACAGGGGCGTAGCACAGATACGCAGTATTTT. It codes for CATSRDMGQGRSTDTQYF.

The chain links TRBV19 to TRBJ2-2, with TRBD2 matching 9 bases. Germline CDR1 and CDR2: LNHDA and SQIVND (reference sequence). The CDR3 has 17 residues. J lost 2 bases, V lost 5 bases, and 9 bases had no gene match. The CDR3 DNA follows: TGTGCCAGTAGTTCCAAGCGGGAGGCCCGAAACACCGGGGAGCTGTTTTTT. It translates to CASSSKREARNTGELFF.

The CDR3 sequence is CASSRSGGAYYEQYF. The DNA for the CDR3 is TGTGCCAGCAGCCGTAGCGGGGGGGCCTACTACGAGCAGTACTTC. This chain connects TRBV5-4 to TRBJ2-7; TRBD2 matches 11 bases. V gave up 4 bases and J gave up 3 bases; unmatched junction bases: 6. Germline lookup yields CDR1 SGHNT and CDR2 YYREEE (reference sequence). CDR3 size: 15 residues. The full variable domain, its missing parts supplied by reference TRBV5-4 and TRBJ2-7, is ETGVTQSPTHLIKTRGQQVTLRCSSQSGHNTVSWYQQALGQGPQFIFQYYREEENGRGNFPPRFSGLQFPNYSSELNVNALELDDSALYLCASSRSGGAYYEQYFGPGTRLTVT.

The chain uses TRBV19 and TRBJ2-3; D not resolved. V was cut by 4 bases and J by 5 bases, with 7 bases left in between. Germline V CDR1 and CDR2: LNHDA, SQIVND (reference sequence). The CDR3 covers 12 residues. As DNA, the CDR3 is TGTGCCAGTAGTAAAAACGGAGATACGCAGTATTTT. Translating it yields CASSKNGDTQYF.

CDR3 nucleotides: TGCGCCAGCAGCCAAGTCCGGGGTGGAAACACCATATATTTT. Encoded protein: CASSQVRGGNTIYF. The chain is built from TRBV4-3 and TRBJ1-3; no firm D call. CDR3 length: 14 residues. Between the trimmed V and J ends, which lost 1 base and 3 bases, there was a span of 7 bases. The V gene's germline CDR1 is LGHNA and CDR2 YSLEER.

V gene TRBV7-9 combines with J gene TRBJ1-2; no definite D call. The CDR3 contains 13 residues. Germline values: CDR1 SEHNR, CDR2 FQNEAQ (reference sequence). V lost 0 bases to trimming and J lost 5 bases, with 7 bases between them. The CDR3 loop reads CASSLAEPYGYTF. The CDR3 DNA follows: TGTGCCAGCAGCTTAGCTGAGCCTTATGGCTACACCTTC.

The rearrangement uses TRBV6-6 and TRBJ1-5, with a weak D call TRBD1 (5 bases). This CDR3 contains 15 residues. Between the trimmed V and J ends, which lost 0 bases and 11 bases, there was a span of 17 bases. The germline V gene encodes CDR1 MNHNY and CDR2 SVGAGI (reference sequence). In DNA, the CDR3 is TGTGCCAGCAGTTACTCCCCCCTGGGGGGGGATACCCAGCATTTT. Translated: CASSYSPLGGDTQHF.